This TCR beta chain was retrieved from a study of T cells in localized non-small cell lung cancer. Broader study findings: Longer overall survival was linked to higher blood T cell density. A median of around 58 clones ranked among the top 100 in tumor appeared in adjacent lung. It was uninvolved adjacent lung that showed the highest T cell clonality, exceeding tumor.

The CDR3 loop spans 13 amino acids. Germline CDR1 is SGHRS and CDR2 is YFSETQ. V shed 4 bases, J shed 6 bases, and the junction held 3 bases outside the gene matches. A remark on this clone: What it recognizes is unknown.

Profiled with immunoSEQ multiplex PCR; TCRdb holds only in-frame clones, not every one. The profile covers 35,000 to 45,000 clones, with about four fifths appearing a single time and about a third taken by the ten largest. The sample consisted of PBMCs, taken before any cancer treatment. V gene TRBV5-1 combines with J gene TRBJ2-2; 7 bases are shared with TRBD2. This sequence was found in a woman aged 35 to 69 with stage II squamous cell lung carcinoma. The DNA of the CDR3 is TGCGCCAGCAGCCCGCGGGAGTCCGGGGAGCTGTTTTTT. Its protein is CASSPRESGELFF.